The next 16 T cell receptor beta chains were all read from a single sample in a study of beta chain features in type 1 diabetes. Every bit of the isolated RNA underwent reverse transcription, so sequencing read expressed TCRB transcripts. Profiling relied on immunoSEQ multiplex PCR, and the TCRdb table lists in-frame clones only, not all of them. The profile covers hundreds of thousands of clones, with roughly a sixth appearing a single time and roughly 0.098% taken by the ten largest. The sequenced material came from naive CD4+ T cells from blood. These TCRs come from a man between 18 and 29 years old in good health.

The rearrangement joins TRBV9 to TRBJ2-5; D remains unclear. Germline V gene data show CDR1 as SGDLS and CDR2 as YYNGEE. The V end was cut by 0 bases, the J end by 5 bases, with 8 bases between. The CDR3 sequence is 13 residues long. The CDR3, as DNA: TGTGCCAGCAGCGTAGGGGTGTCGGAGACCCAGTACTTC. Translation gives CASSVGVSETQYF.

This sequence joins TRBV29-1 and TRBJ1-2; D gene unclear. Germline V gene lookup returns CDR1 SQVTM and CDR2 ANQGSEA. Deletions cut 6 bases from V and 2 bases from J, with 10 bases between. The CDR3 totals 12 residues. The CDR3 loop reads CSVDRYNYGYTF. The CDR3 DNA is TGCAGCGTCGATCGCTACAACTATGGCTACACCTTC.

Turning to this clone: The same CDR3 is also encoded by other DNA sequences in this sample. The rearrangement joins TRBV2 to TRBJ1-2; D call uncertain. V dropped 3 bases and J dropped 5 bases, with 7 bases sitting between them. Germline assignment: CDR1 SNHLY and CDR2 FYNNEI. The CDR3 runs 12 residues. DNA of the CDR3: TGTGCCAGCAGTGAGGGCGGATATGGCTACACCTTC. Translated, it gives CASSEGGYGYTF.

The J gene is TRBJ1-1, the V gene TRBV10-3; no firm D call. In germline, CDR1 is ENHRY, CDR2 SYGVKD. V was cut by 5 bases and J by 1 base, with 26 bases left in between. The CDR3 loop spans 19 amino acids. CDR3 bases: TGTGCCATCAGTAGGTTCCAGGTCGGCGGCAGCGATGAGAACACTGAAGCTTTCTTT. Protein product: CAISRFQVGGSDENTEAFF.

This chain uses TRBV19 with TRBJ1-1; 7 bases match TRBD1. In germline, CDR1 is LNHDA, CDR2 SQIVND (reference sequence). J lost 6 bases, V lost 4 bases, and 8 bases had no gene match. This CDR3 comprises 14 residues. CDR3 sequence reads: CASSTSGGFAEAFF. The CDR3 nucleotides are TGTGCCAGTAGTACTTCAGGGGGATTTGCTGAAGCTTTCTTT.

The genes are TRBV7-2 and TRBJ2-3, with 7 bases matching TRBD2. The CDR3 consists of 17 residues. Looked up from germline, CDR1 is SGHTA and CDR2 is FQGNSA. V lost 5 bases and J lost 4; bases outside the gene matches: 15. CDR3 region: CASSPGLGRASADTQYF. CDR3 sequence (DNA): TGTGCCAGCAGCCCCGGTTTGGGGAGGGCCAGCGCAGATACGCAGTATTTT.

This clone was seen a few times. This chain connects TRBV29-1 to TRBJ2-1, with 10 bases lining up with TRBD1. The V and J ends lost 7 bases and 3 bases, in that order; junction bases with no gene match: 3. CDR3 size: 13 residues. Germline V lookup: CDR1 SQVTM, CDR2 ANQGSEA. CDR3 amino acids: CSAGQGHYNEQFF. For the CDR3, the DNA is TGCAGCGCGGGACAGGGGCACTACAATGAGCAGTTCTTC.

The chain links TRBV5-1 to TRBJ1-5; perhaps TRBD1 as D (6 bases). Looked up from germline, CDR1 is SGHRS and CDR2 is YFSETQ. Trimming removed 0 bases from V and 7 bases from J, with 11 bases in between. The CDR3 is made up of 14 amino acids. The CDR3 coding sequence is TGCGCCAGCAGCTTGGTGGGGGCTGGACAGCCCCAGCATTTT. Amino acids: CASSLVGAGQPQHF.

Points on this clone: Distinct nucleotide sequences in the sample also encode this CDR3. This chain connects TRBV7-9 to TRBJ1-4; D is uncertain. The CDR3 is 14 amino acids. Trimming left V 3 bases short and J 3 bases short, with 8 bases between. Per germline, CDR1 SEHNR and CDR2 FQNEAQ (reference sequence). The CDR3 spells CASSLDRSNEKLFF. The CDR3 coding sequence is TGTGCCAGCAGCTTGGACCGATCTAATGAAAAACTGTTTTTT.

Note on this clone: This specimen includes other DNA sequences encoding the same CDR3. The V call is TRBV15, the J call TRBJ2-5, with D perhaps matching TRBD2 (5 bases). The CDR3 totals 12 residues. Germline-derived CDR1 and CDR2 are LNHNV and YYDKDF (reference sequence). V lost 3 bases and J lost 5, with 7 bases in between. The CDR3 sequence: CATSRRGETQYF. CDR3 sequence (DNA): TGTGCCACCAGCAGGCGAGGGGAGACCCAGTACTTC.

J is TRBJ2-7 and V is TRBV6-5; 9 bases map to TRBD1. The germline gives CDR1 MNHEY, CDR2 SVGAGI. CDR3 length equals 13 residues. V lost 10 bases to trimming and J lost 6 bases; unmatched junction nucleotides: 10. CDR3 in DNA: TGTGCCACCTCGGGACAGGGAAGGGGCGAGCAGTACTTC. Translated, it gives CATSGQGRGEQYF.

The chain carries TRBV29-1 and TRBJ2-5; unclear D gene. Germline assignment: CDR1 SQVTM and CDR2 ANQGSEA. The CDR3 covers 11 residues. V lost 7 bases, J lost 5 bases, and 11 bases lay in between. CDR3 residues: CSAGPQETQYF. CDR3 bases: TGCAGCGCGGGCCCCCAGGAGACCCAGTACTTC.

This chain uses TRBV29-1 with TRBJ1-1; 7 bases agree with TRBD1. The CDR3 length is 13 residues. Germline values: CDR1 SQVTM, CDR2 ANQGSEA. Trimming removed 4 bases from V and 4 bases from J; junction bases left unmatched: 6. Here the CDR3 reads CSVGQGVSTEAFF. CDR3 DNA: TGCAGCGTTGGGCAGGGGGTGAGCACTGAAGCTTTCTTT.

The chain combines TRBV27 with TRBJ1-1; D gene unclear. The CDR3 is 14 amino acids. Looked up from germline, CDR1 is MNHEY and CDR2 is SMNVEV (reference sequence). V lost 3 bases, J lost 4 bases, and 12 bases lay in between. The CDR3 DNA is TGTGCCAGCAGTTTTGGAAGGTCTTCCACTGAAGCTTTCTTT. Translation gives CASSFGRSSTEAFF.

V and J are TRBV28 and TRBJ1-6; 8 nucleotides agree with TRBD1. The V segment lost 5 bases and the J segment 9 bases; nucleotides outside the gene matches: 6. Germline lookup yields CDR1 MDHEN and CDR2 SYDVKM. The CDR3 is made up of 14 amino acids. The CDR3 sequence is CASSPAGQGSPLHF. The CDR3 coding sequence is TGTGCCAGCAGTCCCGCCGGACAGGGTTCACCCCTCCACTTT.

V usage is TRBV7-3 and J usage is TRBJ2-2, with D possibly called TRBD1 or TRBD2 (5 bases each). Trimming cost V 5 bases and J 6 bases, with 13 bases left between them. The CDR3 consists of 14 residues. Germline V CDR1 and CDR2: SGHTA, FQGTGA. The CDR3 sequence: CASSATRDPGELFF. As DNA, the CDR3 is TGTGCCAGCAGCGCTACCAGGGACCCCGGGGAGCTGTTTTTT.